A single sample is the source of the 25 T cell receptor beta chains below, sequenced in a study of vaccination and CD4 T cells after COVID-19. This sample's treatment: roughly 10-day PBMC culture with coronavirus spike peptide pools or control peptides (ViraFEST assay). Oncomine TCR Beta short-read sequencing was applied to DNA from cultured CD4+ T cells. Via MiXCR, TCRdb re-called the PCR reads, giving one row per CDR3 protein. This table holds some 10,000 distinct CDR3 sequences, around 59% found once. These receptors are not linked to any known antigen. Sequencing was performed on CD4+ T cells from blood, cultured in vitro. The receptors come from a human donor who had recovered from COVID-19.

The J gene is TRBJ2-3, the V gene TRBV7-2, with 7 bases that match TRBD1. With V trimmed by 5 bases and J by 1 base, 6 bases remained unmatched. CDR1 SGHTA and CDR2 FQGNSA come from the germline V gene. This CDR3 spans 15 amino acids. CDR3 sequence (DNA): TGTGCCAGCAGCCCCCGGGACAGCGGCACAGATACGCAGTATTTT. It codes for CASSPRDSGTDTQYF. The full variable domain, in which reference TRBV7-2 and TRBJ2-3 provide the parts outside the CDR3, is GAGVSQSPSNKVTEKGKDVELRCDPISGHTALYWYRQSLGQGLEFLIYFQGNSAPDKSGLPSDRFSAERTGGSVSTLTIQRTQQEDSAVYLCASSPRDSGTDTQYFGPGTRLTVL.

The sample holds a few counts of this clonotype. The chain is built from TRBV28 and TRBJ1-2; a weak D match, TRBD1 (6 bases). This CDR3 has 14 residues. Germline V gives CDR1 MDHEN, CDR2 SYDVKM. Trimming cost V 5 bases and J 5 bases, with 15 bases left between them. CDR3 nucleotides: TGTGCCAGCAGTCCTACGGGGGCCTTATATGGCTACACCTTC. It encodes CASSPTGALYGYTF.

CDR3 region: CASSEGGSQPQHF. The CDR3 DNA follows: TGTGCCAGCAGTGAAGGGGGCAGTCAGCCCCAGCATTTT. The V call is TRBV6-1, the J call TRBJ1-5, with a tentative D call TRBD1 (5 bases). The CDR3 has 13 residues. Germline V lookup: CDR1 MNHNS, CDR2 SASEGT. Trimming took off 1 base at V and 6 bases at J, with 7 bases between the two ends.

The V gene is TRBV28, the J gene TRBJ1-5; the D is unclear. V gave up 6 bases and J gave up 5 bases, with 8 bases separating them. This CDR3 is built from 12 residues. In germline, CDR1 is MDHEN, CDR2 SYDVKM. Here the CDR3 DNA reads TGTGCCAGCAGGAAAGAGGATCAGCCCCAGCATTTT. It encodes CASRKEDQPQHF.

J is TRBJ1-1 and V is TRBV5-4; 8 bases agree with TRBD1. The junction had 7 bases not matched to a gene; V was cut back by 2 bases and J by 4 bases. The CDR3 loop spans 15 amino acids. Germline CDR1 and CDR2: SGHNT and YYREEE (reference sequence). The CDR3 nucleotides are TGTGCCAGCAGCTTATCCAGGGGGCATCGCACTGAAGCTTTCTTT. It specifies CASSLSRGHRTEAFF.

The CDR3 loop reads CASSSRTGNTIYF. The DNA for the CDR3 is TGTGCCAGCAGTTCCAGAACTGGAAACACCATATATTTT. This chain joins TRBV27 and TRBJ1-3; no reliable D call. This CDR3 spans 13 amino acids. Per germline, CDR1 MNHEY and CDR2 SMNVEV (reference sequence). Trimming stripped 4 bases from V and 2 bases from J, with 6 bases between.

This chain connects TRBV24-1 to TRBJ1-2; 7 bases line up with TRBD1. The CDR3 sequence is 15 residues long. Germline trimming cut 2 bases from V and 1 base from J; bases unmatched to any gene: 3. Per the germline V gene, CDR1 is KGHDR and CDR2 is SFDVKD. This chain's CDR3 is CATSDYRGFNYGYTF. Here the CDR3 DNA reads TGTGCCACCAGTGATTACAGGGGTTTTAACTATGGCTACACCTTC.

J is TRBJ1-6 and V is TRBV5-4, with 9 bases that match TRBD1. CDR1 and CDR2 (germline): SGHNT, YYREEE (reference sequence). Losses at the gene ends were 4 bases for V and 8 bases for J; bases not matched to a gene: 4. The CDR3 spans 14 residues. The CDR3 here is CASSRGQGDSPLHF. The CDR3 DNA sequence: TGTGCCAGCAGCCGGGGACAGGGAGATTCACCCCTCCACTTT.

There are a few counts of this clonotype. The chain couples TRBV24-1 to TRBJ1-3; TRBD1 might be the D (5 bases). V was clipped by 0 bases and J by 7 bases, with 6 bases between them. Germline V gene sequence: CDR1 KGHDR, CDR2 SFDVKD. The CDR3 covers 13 residues. This chain's CDR3 is CATSDLRGNTIYF. Here the CDR3 DNA reads TGTGCCACCAGTGATTTGCGGGGGAACACCATATATTTT.

The sample holds one count of this clonotype. The chain uses TRBV5-1 and TRBJ2-5, with 8 nucleotides matching TRBD1. Germline values: CDR1 SGHRS, CDR2 YFSETQ. Trimming removed 4 bases from V and 3 bases from J; junction bases left unmatched: 8. This CDR3 contains 15 residues. As DNA, the CDR3 is TGCGCCAGCAGCCGGGGGACAGGACAGAAAGAGACCCAGTACTTC. Translating gives CASSRGTGQKETQYF. Full variable domain (outside the CDR3, taken from reference TRBV5-1 and TRBJ2-5): KAGVTQTPRYLIKTRGQQVTLSCSPISGHRSVSWYQQTPGQGLQFLFEYFSETQRNKGNFPGRFSGRQFSNSRSEMNVSTLELGDSALYLCASSRGTGQKETQYFGPGTRLLVL.

This clonotype was counted once. CDR3 residues: CASSLGFRGLAVYEQYF. DNA for the CDR3: TGTGCCAGCAGCTTAGGATTTAGGGGACTAGCGGTTTACGAGCAGTACTTC. The chain employs TRBV7-2 and TRBJ2-7, with TRBD2 matching over 11 bases. CDR1 and CDR2 (germline): SGHTA, FQGNSA. Losses at the gene ends were 1 base for V and 4 bases for J; bases not matched to a gene: 9. The CDR3 sequence is 17 residues long.

The V call is TRBV12-3 or TRBV12-4, the J call TRBJ1-1; tentative D call: TRBD1 (5 bases). V shed 7 bases and J shed 6 bases, with 15 bases lying between them. There are 13 residues in the CDR3. The CDR3 reads CASTKKTGAEAFF. CDR3 nucleotide sequence: TGTGCCAGCACCAAAAAGACGGGGGCTGAAGCTTTCTTT.

This chain uses TRBV20-1 with TRBJ1-4, with D unresolved. The CDR3 consists of 13 residues. Trimming removed 6 bases from V and 0 bases from J, with 8 bases in between. Germline V lookup: CDR1 DFQATT, CDR2 SNEGSKA (reference sequence). DNA for the CDR3: TGCAGTGCCTTGCGCGCAACTAATGAAAAACTGTTTTTT. This translates into CSALRATNEKLFF.

The chain joins TRBV7-9 to TRBJ1-2; D uncertain. The CDR3 loop spans 15 amino acids. Germline CDR1 is SEHNR and CDR2 is FQNEAQ (reference sequence). Trimming removed 0 bases at V and 8 bases at J, with 16 bases between. The DNA of the CDR3 is TGTGCCAGCAGCTTAGCGGAGACACAGCGGGAAGGCTACACCTTC. Translating gives CASSLAETQREGYTF.

This clonotype was observed a few times. This rearrangement joins TRBV7-2 to TRBJ2-6, with TRBD1 identical over 7 bases. The junction had 7 bases not matched to a gene; V was cut back by 1 base and J by 1 base. This CDR3 is built from 18 residues. The germline V gene encodes CDR1 SGHTA and CDR2 FQGNSA. The CDR3 protein is CASSLVPGQISGANVLTF. The CDR3 DNA sequence: TGTGCCAGCAGCTTAGTTCCGGGACAGATATCTGGGGCCAACGTCCTGACTTTC.

By proportion, this clonotype is medium-sized (0.01 to 0.1%). The V gene is TRBV20-1, the J gene TRBJ2-7; D is ambiguous. V gave up 0 bases and J gave up 2 bases, with 14 bases separating them. The CDR3 covers 15 residues. Germline loops: CDR1 DFQATT, CDR2 SNEGSKA (reference sequence). The CDR3 reads CSARDPTARPYEQYF. The CDR3 DNA is TGCAGTGCTAGAGATCCGACTGCACGGCCCTACGAGCAGTACTTC.

The chain joins TRBV3-1 to TRBJ1-1, with D unresolved. Germline CDR1 LGHDT, CDR2 YNNKEL (reference sequence). Trimming shortened V by 1 base and J by 4 bases, and 1 base separated the two germline ends. The CDR3 is 11 residues long. CDR3 nucleotides: TGTGCCAGCAGCCAAGCCACTGAAGCTTTCTTT. Encoded protein: CASSQATEAFF.

This clonotype was recorded once. The V call is TRBV10-3, the J call TRBJ1-2, with 8 bases lining up with TRBD1. Germline V gene sequence: CDR1 ENHRY, CDR2 SYGVKD. The CDR3 has 14 amino acids. J was trimmed by 4 bases and V by 6 bases; bases with no gene match: 7. CDR3 protein: CAISDRGGSYGYTF. CDR3 bases: TGTGCCATCAGCGACAGGGGCGGAAGCTATGGCTACACCTTC.

The chain joins TRBV2 to TRBJ2-1; D might be TRBD2 (5 bases). Trimming pared 0 bases from V and 15 bases from J, leaving 12 bases between. CDR1 SNHLY and CDR2 FYNNEI come from the germline V gene. The CDR3 extends over 12 amino acids. As DNA, the CDR3 is TGTGCCAGCAGTGAAGCCTTGGAGGTACCGTTCTTC. It codes for CASSEALEVPFF.

The gene calls are TRBV7-2 and TRBJ1-5, with a weak D call TRBD1 (6 bases). V was cut by 1 base and J by 9 bases, with 16 bases left in between. This CDR3 spans 15 amino acids. Germline CDR1 SGHTA, CDR2 FQGNSA. For the CDR3, the DNA is TGTGCCAGCAGCTTAGAGTCAGGGGAATCCTTGCCCCAGCATTTT. Protein sequence: CASSLESGESLPQHF.

The rearrangement uses TRBV5-1 and TRBJ2-2; TRBD2 aligns across 14 bases. Germline values: CDR1 SGHRS, CDR2 YFSETQ. V shed 1 base, J shed 1 base, and the junction held 9 bases outside the gene matches. The CDR3 has 20 amino acids. The CDR3 nucleotides are TGCGCCAGCAGCTTGCGAGCCGGGACTAGCGGGGGCGGGAACACCGGGGAGCTGTTTTTT. This codes for CASSLRAGTSGGGNTGELFF.

The chain carries TRBV30 and TRBJ1-2; 10 bases line up with TRBD1. J gave up 8 bases and V 5 bases, and 11 bases lay outside the gene matches. CDR1 GTSNPN and CDR2 SVGIG come from the germline V gene (reference sequence). The CDR3 runs to 14 residues. The DNA for the CDR3 is TGTGCCTGGGCCCGGACAGGGGGAATGGAGGGCTACACCTTC. Protein product: CAWARTGGMEGYTF. Using reference TRBV30 and TRBJ1-2 for the parts outside the CDR3, the full variable domain is SQTIHQWPATLVQPVGSPLSLECTVEGTSNPNLYWYRQAAGRGLQLLFYSVGIGQISSEVPQNLSASRPQDRQFILSSKKLLLSDSGFYLCAWARTGGMEGYTFGSGTRLTVV.

In this sample, this clonotype turned up a few times. This chain joins TRBV7-2 and TRBJ1-5; D perhaps matches TRBD1 (6 bases). The V end was cut by 2 bases, the J end by 4 bases, with 24 bases between. Germline CDR1 reads SGHTA; CDR2 reads FQGNSA. The CDR3 has 19 residues. CDR3 bases: TGTGCCAGCAGCTTAAGCACCCCGGGGGGGGCGCGCCTTAATCAGCCCCAGCATTTT. It is translated as CASSLSTPGGARLNQPQHF. Using reference TRBV7-2 and TRBJ1-5 for the parts outside the CDR3, the full variable domain is GAGVSQSPSNKVTEKGKDVELRCDPISGHTALYWYRQSLGQGLEFLIYFQGNSAPDKSGLPSDRFSAERTGGSVSTLTIQRTQQEDSAVYLCASSLSTPGGARLNQPQHFGDGTRLSIL.

This clonotype occurred a few times. The rearrangement uses TRBV2 and TRBJ2-7; D is perhaps TRBD1 or TRBD2 (5 bases each). Germline V gene lookup returns CDR1 SNHLY and CDR2 FYNNEI. V gave up 6 bases and J gave up 6 bases, with 27 bases separating them. The CDR3 spans 17 residues. CDR3 DNA sequence: TGTGCCAGCAGGGGTATCAGACCCCCGGGACCCCAGGGCGAGCAGTACTTC. This gives the protein CASRGIRPPGPQGEQYF.

This clonotype was seen a single time. The genes are TRBV19 and TRBJ2-3; D may be TRBD2 (6 bases). V shed 5 bases and J shed 15 bases, with 12 bases lying between them. The CDR3 is made up of 10 amino acids. Germline-derived CDR1 and CDR2 are LNHDA and SQIVND (reference sequence). The DNA of the CDR3 is TGTGCCAGTAGTGGCGGGGAAAAATATTTT. It specifies CASSGGEKYF. The full variable domain, in which reference TRBV19 and TRBJ2-3 provide the parts outside the CDR3, is DGGITQSPKYLFRKEGQNVTLSCEQNLNHDAMYWYRQDPGQGLRLIYYSQIVNDFQKGDIAEGYSVSREKKESFPLTVTSAQKNPTAFYLCASSGGEKYFGPGTRLTVL.